One sample yielded the 9 T cell receptor beta chains listed below, sequenced in a study of blood T cells in healthy people across ages. Alongside a J-beta primer mix, a sample-barcoded 5' primer served in a second PCR lasting roughly 7 to 12 cycles. TCRdb independently ran MiXCR on the 5' RACE reads; one entry per CDR3 protein. The data show 800,000 to 950,000 distinct CDR3 sequences, about 48% seen once. The sample was blood. Receptor source: a man younger than 40 in good health.

This clonotype was detected only a few times. The V and J genes are TRBV20-1 and TRBJ2-7, with D perhaps matching TRBD1 or TRBD2 (5 bases each). CDR1 DFQATT and CDR2 SNEGSKA come from the germline V gene (reference sequence). V lost 3 bases, J lost 0 bases, and 15 bases lay in between. There are 15 residues in the CDR3. The CDR3 DNA reads as TGCAGTGCTAGGGACCCGGGACCGCCCTCCTACGAGCAGTACTTC. Protein: CSARDPGPPSYEQYF.

The chain links TRBV20-1 to TRBJ2-5; 9 nucleotides align to TRBD2. This CDR3 region has 17 residues. The germline V gene encodes CDR1 DFQATT and CDR2 SNEGSKA (reference sequence). The junction had 18 bases not matched to a gene; V was cut back by 5 bases and J by 5 bases. The CDR3 is CSAGGLARGARTETQYF. For the CDR3, the DNA is TGCAGTGCTGGTGGACTAGCGAGAGGGGCTCGAACGGAGACCCAGTACTTC.

Notes on this clonotype: At one end, the junction sequence differs from germline, possibly due to a read error. The chain employs TRBV2 and TRBJ2-3; tentatively, D is TRBD2 (7 bases). CDR1 is SNHLY, CDR2 FYNNEI, per germline. The CDR3 has 16 residues. The CDR3: CASSEGGGANTDTQYF. The CDR3 DNA is TGTGCCAGCAGTGAAGGTGGGGGGGCAAACACAGATACACAGTATTTT.

The chain is built from TRBV11-1 and TRBJ2-1; TRBD2 is a possible D gene (5 bases). There are 12 residues in the CDR3. CDR1 and CDR2 from the germline V gene are SGHAT and FQDESV (reference sequence). V shed 4 bases and J shed 10 bases, with 11 bases lying between them. CDR3 loop: CASSSGILEQFF. CDR3 sequence (DNA): TGTGCCAGCAGCTCGGGGATACTAGAGCAGTTCTTC.

There are a few counts of this clonotype. CDR3 bases: TGTGCCAGCAGCTTCCCCGCCCCAGGTGAAAAACTGTTTTTT. Translated: CASSFPAPGEKLFF. The chain uses TRBV7-9 and TRBJ1-4; D is undetermined. V was cut by 3 bases and J by 7 bases, with 12 bases left in between. Germline V gives CDR1 SEHNR, CDR2 FQNEAQ (reference sequence). This CDR3 region has 14 residues.

This rearrangement joins TRBV21-1 to TRBJ1-5; the table names TRBD1, a call not compared with the DNA. TRBV21-1 is a listed pseudogene. CDR3 length: 18 amino acids. This chain's CDR3 is CASSVRPGPHMNSQPQHF. The CDR3 nucleotides are TGTGCCAGCAGCGTACGACCGGGACCCCATATGAACTCTCAGCCCCAGCATTTT.

The chain has TRBV19 and TRBJ1-5; D might be TRBD1 (6 bases). Germline V CDR1 and CDR2: LNHDA, SQIVND (reference sequence). CDR3 size: 13 residues. Trimming removed 3 bases from V and 7 bases from J, with 10 bases in between. For the CDR3, the DNA is TGTGCCAGTAGTATGGTAGGGGGACAGCCCCAGCATTTT. It yields the protein CASSMVGGQPQHF.

This clonotype was found a few times. The chain recombines TRBV3-1 with TRBJ1-1; D not resolved. The CDR3 has 13 amino acids. Germline lookup yields CDR1 LGHDT and CDR2 YNNKEL (reference sequence). The V end lost 3 bases, the J end lost 2 bases, and 7 bases lay between the germline ends. This CDR3 reads CASSQLPNTEAFF. The CDR3 DNA sequence: TGTGCCAGCAGCCAGTTGCCCAACACTGAAGCTTTCTTT.

J is TRBJ2-7 and V is TRBV14, with D hard to call. The germline gives CDR1 SGHDN, CDR2 FVKESK. The CDR3 is made up of 14 amino acids. V lost 3 bases, J lost 2 bases, and 11 bases lay in between. CDR3: CASSQAVAAYEQYF. The CDR3 DNA sequence: TGTGCCAGCAGCCAGGCAGTGGCTGCCTACGAGCAGTACTTC.